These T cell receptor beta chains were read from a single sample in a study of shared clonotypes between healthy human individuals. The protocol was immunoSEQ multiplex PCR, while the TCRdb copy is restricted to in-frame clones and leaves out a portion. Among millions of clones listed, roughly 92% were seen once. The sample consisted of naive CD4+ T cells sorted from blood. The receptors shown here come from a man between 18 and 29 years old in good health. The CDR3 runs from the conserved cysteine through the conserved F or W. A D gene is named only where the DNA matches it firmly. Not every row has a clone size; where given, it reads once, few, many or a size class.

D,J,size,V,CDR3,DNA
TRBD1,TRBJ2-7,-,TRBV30,CAWSVGTGPSEQYF,TGTGCCTGGAGTGTGGGGACAGGACCCTCCGAGCAGTACTTC
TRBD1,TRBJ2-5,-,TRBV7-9,CASSQSLGEGAAETQYF,TGTGCCAGCAGCCAGAGCCTCGGCGAGGGGGCGGCTGAGACCCAGTACTTC
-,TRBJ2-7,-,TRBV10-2,CASKGQLSSYEQYF,TGCGCCAGCAAAGGACAGTTGAGCTCCTACGAGCAGTACTTC
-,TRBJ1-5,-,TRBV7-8,CASSRAGGDQPQHF,TGTGCCAGCTCTCGGGCGGGGGGCGATCAGCCCCAGCATTTT
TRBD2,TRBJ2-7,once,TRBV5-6,CASRYIAGDPSEQYF,TGTGCCAGCAGGTACATAGCGGGGGATCCCTCCGAGCAGTACTTC
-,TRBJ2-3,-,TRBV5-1,CASSSGITDTQYF,TGCGCCAGCAGCTCCGGGATTACAGATACGCAGTATTTT
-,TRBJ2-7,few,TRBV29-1,CSVRDNSYEQYF,TGCAGCGTTCGGGACAACTCCTACGAGCAGTACTTC
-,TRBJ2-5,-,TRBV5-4,CASHAQSGETQYF,TGTGCCAGCCACGCGCAGAGTGGAGAGACCCAGTACTTC
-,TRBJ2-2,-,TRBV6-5,CASRTGSGELFF,TGTGCCAGCAGGACCGGGAGTGGGGAGCTGTTTTTT
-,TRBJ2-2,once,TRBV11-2,CASSLAPGDPGELFF,TGTGCCAGCAGTCTAGCCCCCGGGGATCCCGGGGAGCTGTTTTTT
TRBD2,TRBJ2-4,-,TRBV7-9,CASSARGTSGTLAKNIQYF,TGTGCCAGCAGCGCCCGTGGGACTAGCGGGACCTTAGCCAAAAACATTCAGTACTTC
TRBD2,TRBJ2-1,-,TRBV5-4,CASSSGTSGSTDEQFF,TGTGCCAGCAGCTCCGGGACTAGCGGGAGTACGGATGAGCAGTTCTTC
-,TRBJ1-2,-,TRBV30,CAWRGVRGYTF,TGTGCCTGGAGGGGTGTACGGGGCTACACCTTC
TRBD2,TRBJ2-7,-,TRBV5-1,CASSPPSGSSYEQYF,TGCGCCAGCAGCCCGCCTAGCGGGAGCTCCTACGAGCAGTACTTC
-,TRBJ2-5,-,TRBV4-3,CASSQEGTFQETQYF,TGCGCCAGCAGCCAGGAAGGGACTTTCCAAGAGACCCAGTACTTC
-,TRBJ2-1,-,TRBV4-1,CASSQEQLAAYNEQFF,TGCGCCAGCAGCCAAGAACAGTTAGCGGCATACAATGAGCAGTTCTTC
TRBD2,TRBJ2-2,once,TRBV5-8,CASSPGLLLNTGELFF,TGTGCCAGCAGCCCGGGACTACTCTTAAACACCGGGGAGCTGTTTTTT
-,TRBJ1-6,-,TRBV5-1,CASSAIDSSYNSPLHF,TGCGCCAGCAGCGCGATAGACAGCTCTTATAATTCACCCCTCCACTTT
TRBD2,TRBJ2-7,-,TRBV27,CASSFLASGKYEQYF,TGTGCCAGCAGTTTTTTGGCTAGCGGGAAATACGAGCAGTACTTC
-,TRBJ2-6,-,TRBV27,CASSSKQGAGANVLTF,TGTGCCAGCAGTTCGAAACAGGGAGCTGGGGCCAACGTCCTGACTTTC
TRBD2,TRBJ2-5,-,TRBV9,CASSVGASGGATETQYF,TGTGCCAGCAGCGTAGGGGCTAGCGGGGGGGCCACGGAGACCCAGTACTTC
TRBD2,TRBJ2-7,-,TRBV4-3,CASSQGLAGLTYEQYF,TGCGCCAGCAGCCAAGGACTAGCGGGACTAACCTACGAGCAGTACTTC
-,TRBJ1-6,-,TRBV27,CASSFDGGLDSPLHF,TGTGCCAGCAGTTTCGACGGTGGGCTAGACTCACCCCTCCACTTT
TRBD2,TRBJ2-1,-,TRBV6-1,CASSEAFQGLAGQYNEQFF,TGTGCCAGCAGTGAAGCTTTCCAGGGACTAGCGGGCCAGTACAATGAGCAGTTCTTC
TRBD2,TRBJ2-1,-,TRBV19,CASSTTSVNEQFF,TGTGCCAGCAGTACCACTAGCGTCAATGAGCAGTTCTTC
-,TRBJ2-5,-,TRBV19,CASSPRRQQETQYF,TGTGCCAGTAGTCCAAGAAGACAGCAAGAGACCCAGTACTTC
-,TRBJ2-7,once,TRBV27,CASSLQGSGEQYF,TGTGCCAGCAGTTTACAGGGGTCGGGCGAGCAGTACTTC
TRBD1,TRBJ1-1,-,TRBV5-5,CASSSRTGLNTEAFF,TGTGCCAGCAGCTCTCGGACAGGCTTGAACACTGAAGCTTTCTTT
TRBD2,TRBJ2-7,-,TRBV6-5,CASTTGGEQYF,TGTGCCAGCACAACGGGGGGCGAGCAGTACTTC
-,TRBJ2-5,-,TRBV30,CAWRGGTKETQYF,TGTGCCTGGAGGGGGGGAACCAAGGAGACCCAGTACTTC
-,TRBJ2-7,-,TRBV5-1,CASSLGQAASYEQYF,TGCGCCAGCAGCTTGGGACAGGCCGCCTCATACGAGCAGTACTTC
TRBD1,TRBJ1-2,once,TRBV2,CASSLTGTGMVYGYTF,TGTGCCAGCAGCCTCACCGGGACAGGGATGGTCTATGGCTACACCTTC
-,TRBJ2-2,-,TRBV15,CATSPGGDPAGELFF,TGTGCCACCAGCCCAGGAGGGGATCCGGCCGGGGAGCTGTTTTTT
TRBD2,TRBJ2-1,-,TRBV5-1,CASSYTPGTSGGTYNEQFF,TGCGCCAGCAGCTACACTCCAGGGACTAGCGGGGGAACTTACAATGAGCAGTTCTTC
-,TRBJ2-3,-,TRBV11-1,CASSLGGRVTDTQYF,TGTGCCAGCAGCTTAGGGGGCAGGGTCACAGATACGCAGTATTTT
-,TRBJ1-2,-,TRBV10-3,CAISVDRAPGGYTF,TGTGCCATCAGTGTTGACCGGGCCCCGGGAGGCTACACCTTC
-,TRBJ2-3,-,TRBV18,CASSPLVGDGTDTQYF,TGTGCCAGCTCACCACTGGTAGGGGACGGCACAGATACGCAGTATTTT
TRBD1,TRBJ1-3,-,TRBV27,CASSRDSGRSGNTIYF,TGTGCCAGCAGTCGGGACAGCGGGCGCTCTGGAAACACCATATATTTT
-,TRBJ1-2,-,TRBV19,CASRLEPSNYGYTF,TGTGCCAGTAGACTCGAGCCCTCTAACTATGGCTACACCTTC
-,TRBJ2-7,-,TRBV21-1,CASSMGYSYEQYF,TGTGCCAGCAGCATGGGGTACTCCTACGAGCAGTACTTC
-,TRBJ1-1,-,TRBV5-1,CASSLEQNTEAFF,TGCGCCAGCAGCTTAGAACAGAACACTGAAGCTTTCTTT
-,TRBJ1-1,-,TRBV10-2,CASSVAGEGTEAFF,TGCGCCAGCAGTGTAGCGGGGGAGGGCACTGAAGCTTTCTTT
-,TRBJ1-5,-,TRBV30,CAWSVMTWPLQPQHF,TGTGCCTGGAGTGTAATGACGTGGCCCCTTCAGCCCCAGCATTTT
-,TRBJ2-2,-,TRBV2,CASSERGGELFF,TGTGCCAGCAGCGAAAGGGGCGGGGAGCTGTTTTTT
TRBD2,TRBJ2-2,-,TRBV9,CASSGYGTTMNTGELFF,TGTGCCAGCAGCGGGTACGGGACTACAATGAACACCGGGGAGCTGTTTTTT
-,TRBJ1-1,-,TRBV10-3,CAISEPQVNTEAFF,TGTGCCATCAGTGAGCCGCAGGTGAACACTGAAGCTTTCTTT
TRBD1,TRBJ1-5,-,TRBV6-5,CASSYPGQDSNQPQHF,TGTGCCAGCAGTTATCCGGGACAGGATAGCAATCAGCCCCAGCATTTT
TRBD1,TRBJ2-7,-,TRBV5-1,CASSFGQGWYEQYF,TGCGCCAGCAGCTTCGGACAGGGTTGGTACGAGCAGTACTTC
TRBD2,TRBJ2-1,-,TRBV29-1,CSFKTSGYEQFF,TGCAGCTTCAAGACTAGCGGCTATGAGCAGTTCTTC
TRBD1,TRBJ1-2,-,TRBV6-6,CASSYRQGNDGYTF,TGTGCCAGCAGTTACCGACAGGGGAATGATGGCTACACCTTC
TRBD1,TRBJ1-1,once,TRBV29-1,CSVHRDSEAFF,TGCAGCGTCCACCGGGACAGTGAAGCTTTCTTT
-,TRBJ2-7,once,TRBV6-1,CASSEAPDISSYEQYF,TGTGCCAGCAGTGAAGCGCCGGACATCAGCTCCTACGAGCAGTACTTC
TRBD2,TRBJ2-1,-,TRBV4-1,CASSTGLAGVSNEQFF,TGCGCCAGCAGCACCGGACTAGCGGGAGTTTCGAATGAGCAGTTCTTC
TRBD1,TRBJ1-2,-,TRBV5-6,CASRATGALGNYGYTF,TGTGCCAGCAGAGCAACAGGGGCTCTGGGTAACTATGGCTACACCTTC
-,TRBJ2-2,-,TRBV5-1,CASSFRGDRELFF,TGCGCCAGCAGCTTTCGCGGGGACAGGGAGCTGTTTTTT
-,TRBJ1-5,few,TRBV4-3,CASSPGLRQPQHF,TGCGCCAGCAGCCCAGGGTTACGGCAGCCCCAGCATTTT
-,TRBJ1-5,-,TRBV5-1,CASSLTGGFNQPQHF,TGCGCCAGCAGCTTGACGGGGGGATTCAATCAGCCCCAGCATTTT